Detailed here is one T cell receptor beta chain. Its antigen is unidentified. These data are taken from a study of T cells in localized non-small cell lung cancer. Germline V gene data show CDR1 as SGHAT and CDR2 as FQDESV (reference sequence). Trimming at V came to 2 bases and at J to 7 bases, leaving 9 bases not matched to a gene. The CDR3 is 15 amino acids. Here immunoSEQ multiplex PCR was the method, and the copy in TCRdb shows in-frame clones only, minus some. The sample consists of about 53,000 clones, approximately 80% of them appearing once. Study findings and constraints: Of the tissues analyzed, uninvolved adjacent lung showed maximal T cell clonality, greater than tumor. Longer overall survival was seen with higher T cell density measured in blood. Investigators sequenced only a single tumor region, leaving heterogeneity possible. A median about 54 of the top 100 tumor clones appeared in adjacent lung.

V gene TRBV11-1 combines with J gene TRBJ2-5, with 8 bases matching TRBD1. The source is a man aged 40-75 years with stage III lung adenocarcinoma. The sample was peripheral blood mononuclear cells, taken before any cancer treatment. The CDR3 DNA sequence: TGTGCCAGCAGCTTAAAACAGGGGGGATTGGGGACCCAGTACTTC. This gives the protein CASSLKQGGLGTQYF.